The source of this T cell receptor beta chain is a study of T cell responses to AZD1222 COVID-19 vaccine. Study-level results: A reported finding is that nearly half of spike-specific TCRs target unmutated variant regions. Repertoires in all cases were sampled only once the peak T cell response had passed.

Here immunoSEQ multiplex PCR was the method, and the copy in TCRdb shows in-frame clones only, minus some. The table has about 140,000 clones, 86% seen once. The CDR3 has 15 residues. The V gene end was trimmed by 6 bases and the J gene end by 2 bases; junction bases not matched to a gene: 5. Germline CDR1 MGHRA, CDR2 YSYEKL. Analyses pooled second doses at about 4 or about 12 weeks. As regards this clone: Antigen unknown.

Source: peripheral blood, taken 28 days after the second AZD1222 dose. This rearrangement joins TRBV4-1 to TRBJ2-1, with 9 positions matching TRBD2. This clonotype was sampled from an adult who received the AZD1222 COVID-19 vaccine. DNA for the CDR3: TGCGCCAGCAGGCCAGCGGGAGGAACCTACAATGAGCAGTTCTTC. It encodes CASRPAGGTYNEQFF.